This TCR beta chain came from a study of T-cell memory formation after mild COVID-19. Using constant-segment primers, 5'RACE produced TCR alpha and TCR beta cDNA libraries carrying sample barcodes and UMIs. Each CDR3 protein gets one entry after TCRdb re-called the 5' RACE reads with MiXCR. The data show some 150,000 distinct CDR3 sequences, roughly 19% seen once. Trimming took 1 base from V and 6 from J, leaving 15 bases between them. The CDR3 sequence is 15 residues long. Germline loops: CDR1 LGHDT, CDR2 YNNKEL (reference sequence). Study-level findings and limits: Day 15 to 85 contracting clones showed balanced CD4/CD8; later expanders leaned CD4+. CD4+ contracting clones were found mainly in CM and EM, and CD8+ ones in EMRA. Some SARS-CoV-2-responding clones were already detected in memory before infection.

To note about this clonotype: Its antigen remains unidentified.

The chain carries TRBV3-1 and TRBJ1-2, with no clear D. This receptor was obtained from an adult woman who had mild COVID-19 (a few samples of this study predate the infection). Cell type and time point are not known. Sequencing input: PBMCs or a T cell subset sorted from them (not recorded which). CDR3 region: CASSQGGSWRDGYTF. For the CDR3, the DNA is TGTGCCAGCAGCCAAGGCGGATCCTGGAGAGATGGCTACACCTTC.